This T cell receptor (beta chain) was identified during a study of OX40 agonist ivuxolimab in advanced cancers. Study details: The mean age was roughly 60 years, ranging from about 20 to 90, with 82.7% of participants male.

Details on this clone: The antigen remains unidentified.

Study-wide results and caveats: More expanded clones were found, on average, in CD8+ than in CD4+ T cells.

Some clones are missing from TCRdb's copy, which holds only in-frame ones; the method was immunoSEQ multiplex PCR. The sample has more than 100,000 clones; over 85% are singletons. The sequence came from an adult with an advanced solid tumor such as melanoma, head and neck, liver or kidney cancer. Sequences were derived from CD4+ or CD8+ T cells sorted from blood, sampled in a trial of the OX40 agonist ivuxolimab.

CDR3: CASSRGGSYEQYF. Here the CDR3 DNA reads TGTGCCAGTAGTCGAGGGGGGTCCTACGAGCAGTACTTC. This chain joins TRBV19 and TRBJ2-7; D tentatively fits TRBD1 or TRBD2 (6 bases each). Germline CDR1 reads LNHDA; CDR2 reads SQIVND (reference sequence). The CDR3 spans 13 residues. The V end lost 5 bases, the J end lost 1 base, and 9 bases lay between the germline ends.